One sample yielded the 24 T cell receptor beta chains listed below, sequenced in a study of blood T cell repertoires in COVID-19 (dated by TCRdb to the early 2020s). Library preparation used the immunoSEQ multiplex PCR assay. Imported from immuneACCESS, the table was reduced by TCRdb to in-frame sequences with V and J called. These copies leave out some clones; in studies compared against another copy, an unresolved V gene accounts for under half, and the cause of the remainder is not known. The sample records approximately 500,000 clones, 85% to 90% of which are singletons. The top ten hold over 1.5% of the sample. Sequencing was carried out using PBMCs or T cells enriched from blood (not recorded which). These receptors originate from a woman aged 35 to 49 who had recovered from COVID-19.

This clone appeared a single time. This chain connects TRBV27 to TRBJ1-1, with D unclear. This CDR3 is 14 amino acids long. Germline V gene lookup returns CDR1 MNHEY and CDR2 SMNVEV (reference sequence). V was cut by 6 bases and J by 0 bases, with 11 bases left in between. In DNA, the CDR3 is TGTGCCAGCAGACCCATACACCTGAACACTGAAGCTTTCTTT. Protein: CASRPIHLNTEAFF.

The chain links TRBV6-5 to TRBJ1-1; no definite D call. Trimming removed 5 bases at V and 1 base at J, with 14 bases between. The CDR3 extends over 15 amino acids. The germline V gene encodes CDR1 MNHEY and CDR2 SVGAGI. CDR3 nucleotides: TGTGCCAGCAGTCTAGGCCCGGCGGGGAACACTGAAGCTTTCTTT. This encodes CASSLGPAGNTEAFF.

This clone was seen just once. For the CDR3, the DNA is TGTGCCAGCAGCCGGGATAGCGGGAGGGCCGGGGATACGCAGTATTTT. Its protein product is CASSRDSGRAGDTQYF. The rearrangement links TRBV5-4 to TRBJ2-3; 11 bases match TRBD2. This CDR3 has 16 residues. Trimming cost V 4 bases and J 6 bases; bases outside gene matches: 10. Germline V gene lookup returns CDR1 SGHNT and CDR2 YYREEE (reference sequence).

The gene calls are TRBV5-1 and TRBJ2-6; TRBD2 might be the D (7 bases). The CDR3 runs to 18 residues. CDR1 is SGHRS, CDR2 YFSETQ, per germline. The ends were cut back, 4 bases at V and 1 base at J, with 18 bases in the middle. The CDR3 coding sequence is TGCGCCAGCAGCCGGGGGGCAGGGGCGAATTCTGGGGCCAACGTCCTGACTTTC. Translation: CASSRGAGANSGANVLTF.

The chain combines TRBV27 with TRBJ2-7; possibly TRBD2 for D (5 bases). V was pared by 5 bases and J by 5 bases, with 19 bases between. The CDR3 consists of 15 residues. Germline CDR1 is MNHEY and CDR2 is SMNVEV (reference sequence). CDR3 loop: CASSPPLRVPHEQYF. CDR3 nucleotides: TGTGCCAGCAGTCCCCCGTTGAGGGTACCCCACGAGCAGTACTTC.

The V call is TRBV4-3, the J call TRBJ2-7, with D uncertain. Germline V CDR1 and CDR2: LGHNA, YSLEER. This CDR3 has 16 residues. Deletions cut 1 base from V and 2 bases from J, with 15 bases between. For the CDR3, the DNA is TGCGCCAGCAGCCAAGGCCGGGTCGACCAAGCCTACGAGCAGTACTTC. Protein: CASSQGRVDQAYEQYF.

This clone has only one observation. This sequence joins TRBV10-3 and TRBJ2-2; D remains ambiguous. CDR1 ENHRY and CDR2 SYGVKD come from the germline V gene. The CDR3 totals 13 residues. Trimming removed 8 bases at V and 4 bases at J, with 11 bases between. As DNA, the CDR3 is TGTGCCATCGGCGAGACAAGCACCGGGGAGCTGTTTTTT. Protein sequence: CAIGETSTGELFF.

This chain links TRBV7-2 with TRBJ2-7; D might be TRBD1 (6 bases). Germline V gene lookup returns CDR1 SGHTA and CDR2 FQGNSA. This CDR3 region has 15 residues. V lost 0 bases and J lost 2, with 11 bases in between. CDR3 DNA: TGTGCCAGCAGCTTAGCCCGGACAGATACCTACGAGCAGTACTTC. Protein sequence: CASSLARTDTYEQYF.

The CDR3 protein is CATRGGLAGGAGELFF. The CDR3 DNA reads TGTGCCACCAGGGGAGGGTTGGCGGGAGGGGCCGGGGAGCTGTTTTTT. The chain links TRBV15 to TRBJ2-2; 9 bases line up with TRBD2. V shed 6 bases and J 6 bases; nucleotides not matched to a gene: 11. This CDR3 spans 16 amino acids. In germline, CDR1 is LNHNV, CDR2 YYDKDF (reference sequence).

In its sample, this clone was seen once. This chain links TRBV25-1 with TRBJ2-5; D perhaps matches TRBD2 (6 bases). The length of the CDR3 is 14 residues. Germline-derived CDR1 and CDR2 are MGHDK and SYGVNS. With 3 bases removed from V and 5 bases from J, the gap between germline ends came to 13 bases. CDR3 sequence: CASSDIGGRETQYF. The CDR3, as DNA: TGTGCCAGCAGTGATATCGGGGGAAGGGAGACCCAGTACTTC.

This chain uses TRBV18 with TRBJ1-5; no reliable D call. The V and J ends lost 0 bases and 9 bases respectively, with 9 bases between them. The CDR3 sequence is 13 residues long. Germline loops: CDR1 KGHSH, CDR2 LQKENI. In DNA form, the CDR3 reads TGTGCCAGCTCACCACCAATGGAGGGGCCCCAGCATTTT. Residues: CASSPPMEGPQHF. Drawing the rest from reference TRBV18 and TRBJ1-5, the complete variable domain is NAGVMQNPRHLVRRRGQEARLRCSPMKGHSHVYWYRQLPEEGLKFMVYLQKENIIDESGMPKERFSAEFPKEGPSILRIQQVVRGDSAAYFCASSPPMEGPQHFGDGTRLSIL.

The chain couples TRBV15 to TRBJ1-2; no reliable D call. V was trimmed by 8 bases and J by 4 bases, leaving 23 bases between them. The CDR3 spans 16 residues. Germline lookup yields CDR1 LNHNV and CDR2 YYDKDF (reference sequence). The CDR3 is CATAKTVNGRGYGYTF. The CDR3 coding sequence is TGTGCCACCGCAAAAACCGTAAATGGACGGGGCTATGGCTACACCTTC.

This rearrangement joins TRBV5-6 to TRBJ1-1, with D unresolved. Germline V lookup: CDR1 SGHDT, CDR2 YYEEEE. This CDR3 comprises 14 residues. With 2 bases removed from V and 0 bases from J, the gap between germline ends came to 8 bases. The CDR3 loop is CASSFLNMNTEAFF. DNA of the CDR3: TGTGCCAGCAGCTTTTTGAACATGAACACTGAAGCTTTCTTT.

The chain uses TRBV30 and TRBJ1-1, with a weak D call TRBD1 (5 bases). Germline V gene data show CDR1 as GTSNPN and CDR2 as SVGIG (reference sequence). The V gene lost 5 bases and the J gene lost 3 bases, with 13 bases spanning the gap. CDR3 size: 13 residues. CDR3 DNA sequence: TGTGCCTGGGCAGGGTATAGGTACACTGAAGCTTTCTTT. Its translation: CAWAGYRYTEAFF.

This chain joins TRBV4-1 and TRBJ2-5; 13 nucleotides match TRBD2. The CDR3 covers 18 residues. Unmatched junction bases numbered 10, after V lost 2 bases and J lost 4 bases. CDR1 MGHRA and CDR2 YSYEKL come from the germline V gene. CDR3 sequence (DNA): TGCGCCAGCAGCCAAAAATACCCCGGGACTAGCGGGGTAGAGACCCAGTACTTC. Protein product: CASSQKYPGTSGVETQYF.

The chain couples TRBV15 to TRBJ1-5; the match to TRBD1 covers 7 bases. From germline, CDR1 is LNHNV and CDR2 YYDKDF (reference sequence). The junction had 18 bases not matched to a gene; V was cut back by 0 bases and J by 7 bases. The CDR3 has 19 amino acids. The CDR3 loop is CATSRDRGIGTDFRQPQHF. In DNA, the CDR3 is TGTGCCACCAGCAGAGATCGGGGGATAGGGACAGATTTTCGGCAGCCCCAGCATTTT.

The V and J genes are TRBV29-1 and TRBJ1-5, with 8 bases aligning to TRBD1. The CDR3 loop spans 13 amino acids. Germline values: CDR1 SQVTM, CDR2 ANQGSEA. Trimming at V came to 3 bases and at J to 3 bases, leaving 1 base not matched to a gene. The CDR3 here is CSVETGVNQPQHF. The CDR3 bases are TGCAGCGTTGAGACAGGGGTCAATCAGCCCCAGCATTTT.

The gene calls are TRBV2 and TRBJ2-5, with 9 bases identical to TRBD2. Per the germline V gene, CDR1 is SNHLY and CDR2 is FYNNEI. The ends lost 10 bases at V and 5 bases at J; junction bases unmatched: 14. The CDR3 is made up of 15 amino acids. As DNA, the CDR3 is TGTGCCACCTCCCAAGACGGGACTAGCTGGGAGACCCAGTACTTC. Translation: CATSQDGTSWETQYF.

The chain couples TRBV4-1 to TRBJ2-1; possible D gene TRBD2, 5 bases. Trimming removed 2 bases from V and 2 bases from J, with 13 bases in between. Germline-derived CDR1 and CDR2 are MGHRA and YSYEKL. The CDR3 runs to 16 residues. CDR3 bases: TGCGCCAGCAGCCAAATGACGGGAATCGCCTACAATGAGCAGTTCTTC. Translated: CASSQMTGIAYNEQFF.

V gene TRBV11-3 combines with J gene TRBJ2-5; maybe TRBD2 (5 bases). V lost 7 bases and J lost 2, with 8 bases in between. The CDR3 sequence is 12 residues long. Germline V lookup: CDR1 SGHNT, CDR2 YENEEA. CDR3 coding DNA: TGTGCCAGCAAAGCGGAACAAGAGACCCAGTACTTC. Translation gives CASKAEQETQYF.

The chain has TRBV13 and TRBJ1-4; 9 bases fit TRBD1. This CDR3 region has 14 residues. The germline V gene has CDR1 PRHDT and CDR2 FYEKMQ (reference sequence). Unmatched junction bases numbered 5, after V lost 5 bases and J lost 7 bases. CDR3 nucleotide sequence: TGTGCCAGCAGCGGGGGACAGGGTAGTGAAAAACTGTTTTTT. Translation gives CASSGGQGSEKLFF.

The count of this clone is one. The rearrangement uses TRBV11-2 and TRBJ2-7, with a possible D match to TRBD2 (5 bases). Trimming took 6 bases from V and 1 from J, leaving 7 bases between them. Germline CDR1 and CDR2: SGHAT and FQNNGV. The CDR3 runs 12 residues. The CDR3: CASRLGSYEQYF. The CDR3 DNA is TGTGCCAGCAGACTAGGATCCTACGAGCAGTACTTC. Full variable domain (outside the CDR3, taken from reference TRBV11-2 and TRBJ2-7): EAGVAQSPRYKIIEKRQSVAFWCNPISGHATLYWYQQILGQGPKLLIQFQNNGVVDDSQLPKDRFSAERLKGVDSTLKIQPAKLEDSAVYLCASRLGSYEQYFGPGTRLTVT.

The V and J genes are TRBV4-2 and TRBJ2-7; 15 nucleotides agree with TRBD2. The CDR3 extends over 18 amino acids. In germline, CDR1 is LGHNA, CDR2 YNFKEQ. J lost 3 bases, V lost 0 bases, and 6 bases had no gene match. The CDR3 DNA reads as TGTGCCAGCAGCCAAGATGGACTAGCGGGAGGGTCTATCTACGAGCAGTACTTC. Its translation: CASSQDGLAGGSIYEQYF.

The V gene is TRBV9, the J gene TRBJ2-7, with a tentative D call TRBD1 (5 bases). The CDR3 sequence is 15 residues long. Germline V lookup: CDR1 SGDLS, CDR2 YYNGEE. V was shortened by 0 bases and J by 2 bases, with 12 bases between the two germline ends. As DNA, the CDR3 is TGTGCCAGCAGCGTAGATCCCGCAGGGACCTACGAGCAGTACTTC. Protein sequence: CASSVDPAGTYEQYF. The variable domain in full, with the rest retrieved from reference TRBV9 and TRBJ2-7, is DSGVTQTPKHLITATGQRVTLRCSPRSGDLSVYWYQQSLDQGLQFLIQYYNGEERAKGNILERFSAQQFPDLHSELNLSSLELGDSALYFCASSVDPAGTYEQYFGPGTRLTVT.